The 31 T cell receptor beta chains listed next were all sequenced from one sample in a study of response to subunit inactivated influenza vaccine. Each CDR3 protein gets one entry after TCRdb re-called the RT-PCR reads with MiXCR. The sample lists some 850,000 distinct CDR3 sequences; 15% to 20% were seen once. The material was PBMCs from blood, obtained more than 4 days after vaccination. These receptors all stem from a man aged 50-60 years who received an inactivated influenza vaccine.

This clonotype was recorded many times. J is TRBJ2-2 and V is TRBV7-9; D uncertain. The CDR3 length is 12 residues. Per germline, CDR1 SEHNR and CDR2 FQNEAQ (reference sequence). V was pared by 7 bases and J by 3 bases, with 6 bases between. CDR3: CASMADTGELFF. The CDR3 DNA reads TGTGCCAGCATGGCGGACACCGGGGAGCTGTTTTTT.

This clonotype came up a few times. This rearrangement joins TRBV20-1 to TRBJ2-1, with D perhaps being TRBD1 or TRBD2 (5 bases each). CDR3 length: 11 amino acids. The germline V gene encodes CDR1 DFQATT and CDR2 SNEGSKA (reference sequence). V was cut by 7 bases and J by 8 bases, with 12 bases left in between. This CDR3 is CSVGPVDEQFF. The CDR3 bases are TGCAGTGTGGGACCCGTCGATGAGCAGTTCTTC.

The chain joins TRBV4-3 to TRBJ2-3, with 10 bases matching TRBD2. Germline V gene data show CDR1 as LGHNA and CDR2 as YSLEER. This CDR3 contains 17 residues. V lost 1 base, J lost 2 bases, and 6 bases stayed unmatched. CDR3 in amino acids: CASSQAPLAGHTDTQYF. The CDR3 nucleotides are TGCGCCAGCAGCCAAGCCCCACTAGCGGGACACACAGATACGCAGTATTTT.

V and J are TRBV20-1 and TRBJ1-1; no clear D gene. Trimming stripped 1 base from V and 1 base from J, with 7 bases between. The CDR3 length is 13 residues. CDR1 is DFQATT and CDR2 is SNEGSKA in the germline V gene (reference sequence). The CDR3 sequence: CSARVGSNTEAFF. In nucleotides, the CDR3 is TGCAGTGCTAGAGTGGGGTCGAACACTGAAGCTTTCTTT.

The genes are TRBV19 and TRBJ2-5; 10 positions agree with TRBD1. The germline V gene encodes CDR1 LNHDA and CDR2 SQIVND (reference sequence). V lost 7 bases, J lost 4 bases, and 9 bases stayed unmatched. This CDR3 has 15 residues. The CDR3 protein is CASTSPDRGPETQYF. CDR3 DNA sequence: TGTGCCAGTACCTCCCCCGACAGGGGGCCAGAGACCCAGTACTTC.

This chain connects TRBV19 to TRBJ1-4; no definite D call. The CDR3 runs to 13 residues. V lost 6 bases and J lost 6, with 11 bases in between. The germline gives CDR1 LNHDA, CDR2 SQIVND (reference sequence). CDR3 sequence reads: CASRKDRYEKLFF. The CDR3 nucleotides are TGTGCCAGTAGAAAAGACCGGTATGAAAAACTGTTTTTT.

This clonotype was counted only a few times. This chain uses TRBV29-1 with TRBJ2-5; possibly TRBD1 for D (6 bases). Germline values: CDR1 SQVTM, CDR2 ANQGSEA. Trimming removed 7 bases at V and 5 bases at J, with 20 bases between. The CDR3 runs 14 residues. The CDR3 bases are TGCAGCGCCCGAGGCAGGGGCCTAGGGGAGACCCAGTACTTC. Protein sequence: CSARGRGLGETQYF.

This clonotype was counted ten times or more. The V gene is TRBV29-1, the J gene TRBJ2-3; D remains unclear. V shed 3 bases and J shed 0 bases, with 7 bases lying between them. The CDR3 contains 13 residues. CDR1 is SQVTM, CDR2 ANQGSEA, per germline. The CDR3 nucleotides read TGCAGCGTTGATGCGACTAGCACAGATACGCAGTATTTT. It codes for CSVDATSTDTQYF.

This clonotype has more than one count but fewer than ten. This sequence joins TRBV20-1 and TRBJ1-1, with D possibly being TRBD1 (6 bases). The CDR3 has 14 residues. CDR1 and CDR2 from the germline V gene are DFQATT and SNEGSKA (reference sequence). Trimming took off 2 bases at V and 5 bases at J, with 15 bases between the two ends. The DNA of the CDR3 is TGCAGTGCTAGAAGCCGACAGGTCGGGACTGAAGCTTTCTTT. Its translation: CSARSRQVGTEAFF.

Ten or more counts support this clonotype. The gene calls are TRBV24-1 and TRBJ2-1, with 7 nucleotides matching TRBD1. Germline CDR1 KGHDR, CDR2 SFDVKD. The CDR3 covers 16 residues. Trimming at V came to 3 bases and at J to 3 bases, leaving 7 bases not matched to a gene. CDR3: CATSDVGAGGYNEQFF. For the CDR3, the DNA is TGTGCCACCAGTGATGTCGGTGCAGGGGGCTACAATGAGCAGTTCTTC.

The chain has TRBV6-1 and TRBJ2-5; the match to TRBD1 covers 7 bases. The CDR3 sequence is 16 residues long. V trimming: 0 bases; J trimming: 7 bases; junction bases outside the gene matches: 11. Germline V gives CDR1 MNHNS, CDR2 SASEGT. CDR3 sequence (DNA): TGTGCCAGCAGTGAAGCTCAGTACGGCCAGGGGGTGACCCAGTACTTC. Translation gives CASSEAQYGQGVTQYF.

The chain couples TRBV7-2 to TRBJ2-3; 10 nucleotides match TRBD2. Germline V gene lookup returns CDR1 SGHTA and CDR2 FQGNSA. V lost 5 bases, J lost 7 bases, and 3 bases stayed unmatched. This CDR3 has 13 amino acids. The CDR3 sequence is CASSVGLANTQYF. The CDR3 DNA follows: TGTGCCAGCAGCGTGGGACTAGCGAATACGCAGTATTTT.

This clonotype was counted between two and nine times. The chain combines TRBV14 with TRBJ2-3; possibly TRBD2 for D (6 bases). Germline lookup yields CDR1 SGHDN and CDR2 FVKESK. Trimming shortened V by 2 bases and J by 4 bases, and 13 bases separated the two germline ends. This CDR3 is built from 15 residues. Written as DNA, the CDR3 is TGTGCCAGCAGCCAATTAATAGCGGTAGCAGATACGCAGTATTTT. As protein: CASSQLIAVADTQYF.

This clonotype was seen only a few times. V and J are TRBV28 and TRBJ2-1; D is possibly TRBD1 or TRBD2 (6 bases each). CDR3 length: 16 amino acids. Trimming removed 5 bases from V and 7 bases from J, with 21 bases in between. Germline V CDR1 and CDR2: MDHEN, SYDVKM. The CDR3: CASSPRGGPGINEQFF. The CDR3, as DNA: TGTGCCAGCAGTCCACGAGGGGGGCCCGGTATAAATGAGCAGTTCTTC.

The chain is built from TRBV21-1 and TRBJ2-7. TRBV21-1 has pseudogene status. The CDR3 length is 14 residues. CDR3 nucleotide sequence: TGTGCCAGCAGCAAGAACAGGGACTCCTACGAGCAGTACTTC. Translated: CASSKNRDSYEQYF.

This clonotype was seen more than once but under ten times. V and J are TRBV20-1 and TRBJ2-6; 8 bases are a match to TRBD2. This CDR3 has 15 residues. CDR1 is DFQATT, CDR2 SNEGSKA, per germline (reference sequence). The J segment lost 0 bases and the V segment lost 5 bases, leaving 3 bases of the junction unmatched. CDR3 sequence: CSAPRGGSGANVLTF. CDR3 coding DNA: TGCAGTGCTCCCCGGGGGGGCTCTGGGGCCAACGTCCTGACTTTC.

The rearrangement uses TRBV5-1 and TRBJ1-2, with 10 bases aligning to TRBD1. Germline CDR1 is SGHRS and CDR2 is YFSETQ. The V gene end was trimmed by 4 bases and the J gene end by 8 bases; junction bases not matched to a gene: 5. There are 13 residues in the CDR3. For the CDR3, the DNA is TGCGCCAGCAGCGGCGGGACAGGGGACGGCTACACCTTC. Protein sequence: CASSGGTGDGYTF.

J is TRBJ1-6 and V is TRBV10-3; D not resolved. Germline V gives CDR1 ENHRY, CDR2 SYGVKD. Trimming removed 0 bases from V and 3 bases from J, with 6 bases in between. The CDR3 loop spans 15 amino acids. The CDR3 here is CAISESNGYNSPLHF. As DNA, the CDR3 is TGTGCCATCAGTGAGTCGAATGGCTATAATTCACCCCTCCACTTT.

CDR3 in DNA: TGTGCCAGCAGCGCAGGGTTTCAGCCCCAGCATTTT. This sequence encodes CASSAGFQPQHF. The chain has TRBV9 and TRBJ1-5; D is possibly TRBD1 (5 bases). Germline lookup yields CDR1 SGDLS and CDR2 YYNGEE. CDR3 length: 12 amino acids. V lost 3 bases and J 6 bases, leaving 7 bases between the germline ends.

In this sample, this clonotype turned up a few times. The chain is built from TRBV10-3 and TRBJ2-7; a possible D gene is TRBD2 (6 bases). The ends were cut back, 7 bases at V and 4 bases at J, with 14 bases in the middle. The CDR3 is 13 amino acids. From germline, CDR1 is ENHRY and CDR2 SYGVKD. CDR3 protein: CAIKRDSTYEQYF. CDR3 DNA sequence: TGTGCCATCAAACGGGACTCAACTTACGAGCAGTACTTC.

This clonotype turned up a few times. This chain connects TRBV20-1 to TRBJ2-5; 8 bases are a match to TRBD2. Looked up from germline, CDR1 is DFQATT and CDR2 is SNEGSKA (reference sequence). V was clipped by 3 bases and J by 8 bases; unmatched bases: 11. This CDR3 comprises 14 residues. CDR3 bases: TGCAGTGCTAGCCAACCTGGACTAGCAGGCACCCAGTACTTC. Its translation is CSASQPGLAGTQYF.

This clonotype was detected a few times. The chain combines TRBV5-6 with TRBJ2-3, with 16 bases lining up with TRBD2. Germline CDR1 SGHDT, CDR2 YYEEEE. V shed 4 bases, J shed 4 bases, and the junction held 9 bases outside the gene matches. The CDR3 loop spans 18 amino acids. The CDR3 loop reads CASSGTSGGAFYSDTQYF. DNA for the CDR3: TGTGCCAGCAGCGGGACTAGCGGGGGGGCCTTTTACTCAGATACGCAGTATTTT.

This clonotype was seen ten or more times. The chain is built from TRBV7-6 and TRBJ1-1; D perhaps matches TRBD1 (5 bases). Trimming shortened V by 6 bases and J by 1 base, and 12 bases separated the two germline ends. The CDR3 is 14 amino acids. In germline, CDR1 is SGHVS, CDR2 FNYEAQ. CDR3 nucleotide sequence: TGTGCCAGCAGTAGTCCGGGACGGAACACTGAAGCTTTCTTT. Translating it yields CASSSPGRNTEAFF. Looking up the rest from reference TRBV7-6 and TRBJ1-1 gives the full variable domain: GAGVSQSPRYKVTKRGQDVALRCDPISGHVSLYWYRQALGQGPEFLTYFNYEAQQDKSGLPNDRFSAERPEGSISTLTIQRTEQRDSAMYRCASSSPGRNTEAFFGQGTRLTVV.

The rearrangement links TRBV20-1 to TRBJ1-5, with TRBD1 as a possible D gene (5 bases). The germline CDR1 and CDR2 sequences are DFQATT and SNEGSKA (reference sequence). CDR3 length: 15 residues. V dropped 0 bases and J dropped 1 base, with 10 bases sitting between them. The CDR3 DNA sequence: TGCAGTGCTAGAGATCTCGGGACGAGCAATCAGCCCCAGCATTTT. Protein product: CSARDLGTSNQPQHF.

This clonotype was seen more than once but under ten times. The chain combines TRBV28 with TRBJ2-5, with D maybe TRBD1 (6 bases). Germline assignment: CDR1 MDHEN and CDR2 SYDVKM. Trimming took off 3 bases at V and 3 bases at J, with 26 bases between the two ends. CDR3 length: 19 residues. CDR3 DNA sequence: TGTGCCAGCAGTTTTCAGCCTCCAGTGGGCACAGGGAGCGAAGAGACCCAGTACTTC. It is translated as CASSFQPPVGTGSEETQYF. The full variable domain, with the rest looked up from reference TRBV28 and TRBJ2-5, is DVKVTQSSRYLVKRTGEKVFLECVQDMDHENMFWYRQDPGLGLRLIYFSYDVKMKEKGDIPEGYSVSREKKERFSLILESASTNQTSMYLCASSFQPPVGTGSEETQYFGPGTRLLVL.

The V gene is TRBV11-1, the J gene TRBJ2-1; D may correspond to TRBD1 or TRBD2 (5 bases each). The V gene's germline CDR1 is SGHAT and CDR2 FQDESV (reference sequence). The CDR3 is made up of 16 amino acids. V gave up 5 bases and J gave up 0 bases, with 14 bases separating them. CDR3 nucleotide sequence: TGTGCCAGCAGCGGGGCGGGCGAGAGCTCCTACAATGAGCAGTTCTTC. It specifies CASSGAGESSYNEQFF.

This clonotype has just a few counts. The rearrangement links TRBV12-3 or TRBV12-4 to TRBJ2-7; D possibly corresponds to TRBD2 (5 bases). V lost 2 bases and J lost 7, with 9 bases in between. The CDR3 is 12 residues long. The CDR3 protein is CASSLQRKEQYF. In DNA form, the CDR3 reads TGTGCCAGCAGTTTACAGCGGAAGGAGCAGTACTTC.

This clonotype was recorded a few times. This chain links TRBV28 with TRBJ1-5, with 7 positions matching TRBD1. Per germline, CDR1 MDHEN and CDR2 SYDVKM. The CDR3 loop spans 17 amino acids. V gave up 4 bases and J gave up 0 bases; unmatched junction bases: 9. The CDR3 spells CASSSDRWDYSNQPQHF. CDR3 sequence (DNA): TGTGCCAGCAGTTCGGACAGGTGGGACTATAGCAATCAGCCCCAGCATTTT. The full variable domain, its missing parts supplied by reference TRBV28 and TRBJ1-5, is DVKVTQSSRYLVKRTGEKVFLECVQDMDHENMFWYRQDPGLGLRLIYFSYDVKMKEKGDIPEGYSVSREKKERFSLILESASTNQTSMYLCASSSDRWDYSNQPQHFGDGTRLSIL.

The J gene is TRBJ2-5, the V gene TRBV5-6, with 7 bases identical to TRBD2. CDR1 is SGHDT and CDR2 is YYEEEE in the germline V gene. J gave up 2 bases and V 2 bases, and 9 bases lay outside the gene matches. CDR3 length: 16 residues. The CDR3 is CASSFLGARGQETQYF. CDR3 sequence (DNA): TGTGCCAGCAGCTTTTTAGGGGCGCGGGGGCAAGAGACCCAGTACTTC.

The chain has TRBV29-1 and TRBJ2-7; no reliable D call. The CDR3 runs to 12 residues. V shed 7 bases and J shed 3 bases, with 13 bases lying between them. In germline, CDR1 is SQVTM, CDR2 ANQGSEA. The DNA for the CDR3 is TGCAGCGCCGGAGCCTCCTGCTACGAGCAGTACTTC. Its protein is CSAGASCYEQYF.

A few counts support this clonotype. The chain recombines TRBV29-1 with TRBJ2-4, with a tentative D call TRBD2 (5 bases). Germline assignment: CDR1 SQVTM and CDR2 ANQGSEA. The CDR3 has 12 amino acids. Trimming took 3 bases from V and 4 from J, leaving 7 bases between them. CDR3 region: CSVDSVKNIQYF. Written as DNA, the CDR3 is TGCAGCGTTGATAGCGTTAAAAACATTCAGTACTTC.